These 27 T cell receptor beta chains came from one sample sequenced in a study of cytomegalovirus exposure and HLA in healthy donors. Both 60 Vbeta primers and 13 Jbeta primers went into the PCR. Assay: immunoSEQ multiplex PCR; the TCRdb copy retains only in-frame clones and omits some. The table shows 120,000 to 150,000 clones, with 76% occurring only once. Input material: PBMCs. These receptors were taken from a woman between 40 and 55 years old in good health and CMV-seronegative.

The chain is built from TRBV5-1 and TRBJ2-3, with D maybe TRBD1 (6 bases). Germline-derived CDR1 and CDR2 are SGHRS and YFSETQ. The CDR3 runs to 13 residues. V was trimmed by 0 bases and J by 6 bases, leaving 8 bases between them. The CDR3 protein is CASSLVGADTQYF. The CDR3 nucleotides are TGCGCCAGCAGCTTGGTGGGGGCGGATACGCAGTATTTT.

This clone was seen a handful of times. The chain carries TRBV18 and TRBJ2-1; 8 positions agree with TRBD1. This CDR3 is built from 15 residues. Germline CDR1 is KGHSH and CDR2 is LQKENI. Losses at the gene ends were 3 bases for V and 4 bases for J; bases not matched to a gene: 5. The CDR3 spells CASSPGQGAYNEQFF. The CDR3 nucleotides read TGTGCCAGCTCACCCGGACAGGGAGCATACAATGAGCAGTTCTTC.

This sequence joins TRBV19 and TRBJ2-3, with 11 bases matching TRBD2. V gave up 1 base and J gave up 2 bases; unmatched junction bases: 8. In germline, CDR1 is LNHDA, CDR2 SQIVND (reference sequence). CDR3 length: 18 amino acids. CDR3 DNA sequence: TGTGCCAGTAGTATAGGACTAGCGGGACCCGGATTCACAGATACGCAGTATTTT. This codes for CASSIGLAGPGFTDTQYF. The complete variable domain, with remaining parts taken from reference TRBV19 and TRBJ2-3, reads DGGITQSPKYLFRKEGQNVTLSCEQNLNHDAMYWYRQDPGQGLRLIYYSQIVNDFQKGDIAEGYSVSREKKESFPLTVTSAQKNPTAFYLCASSIGLAGPGFTDTQYFGPGTRLTVL.

The CDR3 DNA reads TGTGCTAGTGCCCCCGGGAGCTCCTACAATGAGCAGTTCTTC. Residues: CASAPGSSYNEQFF. The genes are TRBV12-5 and TRBJ2-1; TRBD2 is a possible D gene (6 bases). V lost 7 bases and J lost 0, with 10 bases in between. Germline lookup yields CDR1 LGHNT and CDR2 FRNRAP. The CDR3 is 14 residues long. The entire variable domain, with the rest obtained from reference TRBV12-5 and TRBJ2-1, is as follows: DARVTQTPRHKVTEMGQEVTMRCQPILGHNTVFWYRQTMMQGLELLAYFRNRAPLDDSGMPKDRFSAEMPDATLATLKIQPSEPRDSAVYFCASAPGSSYNEQFFGPGTRLTVL.

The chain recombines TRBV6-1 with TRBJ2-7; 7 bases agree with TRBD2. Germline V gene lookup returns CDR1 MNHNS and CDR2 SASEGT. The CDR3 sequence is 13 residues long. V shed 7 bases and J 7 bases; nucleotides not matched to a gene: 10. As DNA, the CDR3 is TGTGCCAGCATCCAATTCTTGGGGGGGGAGCAGTACTTC. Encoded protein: CASIQFLGGEQYF.

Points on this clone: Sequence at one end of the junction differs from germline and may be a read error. As DNA, the CDR3 is TGTGCCAGCAGTGTCCGGGACTACAATGAGCGGTTCTTC. It codes for CASSVRDYNERFF. V is TRBV6-1 and J is TRBJ2-1, with TRBD2 identical over 7 bases. The CDR3 length is 13 residues. Germline V lookup: CDR1 MNHNS, CDR2 SASEGT.

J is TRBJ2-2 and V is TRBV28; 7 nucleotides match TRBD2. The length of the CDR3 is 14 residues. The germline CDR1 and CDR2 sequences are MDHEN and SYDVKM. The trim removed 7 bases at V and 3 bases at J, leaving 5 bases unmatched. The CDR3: CASTPGGDTGELFF. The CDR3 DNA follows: TGTGCCAGCACGCCTGGGGGGGACACCGGGGAGCTGTTTTTT.

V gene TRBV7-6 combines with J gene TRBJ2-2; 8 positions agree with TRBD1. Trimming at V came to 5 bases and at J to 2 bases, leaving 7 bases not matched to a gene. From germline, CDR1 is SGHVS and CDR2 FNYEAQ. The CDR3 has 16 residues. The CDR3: CASSTKDRGNTGELFF. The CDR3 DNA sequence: TGTGCCAGCAGCACCAAAGACAGGGGTAACACCGGGGAGCTGTTTTTT.

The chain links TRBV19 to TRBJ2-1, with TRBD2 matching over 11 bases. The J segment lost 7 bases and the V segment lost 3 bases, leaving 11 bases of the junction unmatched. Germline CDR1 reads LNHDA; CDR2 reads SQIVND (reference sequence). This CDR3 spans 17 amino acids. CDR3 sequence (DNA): TGTGCCAGTAGTATGGCACTACTAGCGGGAGTACCGAATGAGCAGTTCTTC. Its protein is CASSMALLAGVPNEQFF.

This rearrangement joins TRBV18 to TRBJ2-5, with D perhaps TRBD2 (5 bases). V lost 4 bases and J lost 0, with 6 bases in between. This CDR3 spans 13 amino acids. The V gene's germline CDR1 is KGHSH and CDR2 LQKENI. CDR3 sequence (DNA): TGTGCCAGCTCACGGGAGTACCAAGAGACCCAGTACTTC. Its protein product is CASSREYQETQYF.

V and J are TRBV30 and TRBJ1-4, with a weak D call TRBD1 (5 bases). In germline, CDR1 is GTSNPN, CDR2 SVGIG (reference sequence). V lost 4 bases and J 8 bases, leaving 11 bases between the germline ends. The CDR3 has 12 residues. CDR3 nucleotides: TGTGCCTGGACTTCGGCAGGGGAAAAACTGTTTTTT. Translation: CAWTSAGEKLFF.

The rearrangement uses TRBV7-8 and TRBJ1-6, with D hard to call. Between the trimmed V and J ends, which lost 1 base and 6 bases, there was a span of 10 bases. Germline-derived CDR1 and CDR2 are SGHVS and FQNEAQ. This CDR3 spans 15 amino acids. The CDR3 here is CASSLGLNLNSPLHF. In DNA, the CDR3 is TGTGCCAGCAGCTTAGGACTGAACCTTAATTCACCCCTCCACTTT. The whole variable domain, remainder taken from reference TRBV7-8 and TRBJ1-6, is GAGVSQSPRYKVAKRGQDVALRCDPISGHVSLFWYQQALGQGPEFLTYFQNEAQLDKSGLPSDRFFAERPEGSVSTLKIQRTQQEDSAVYLCASSLGLNLNSPLHFGNGTRLTVT.

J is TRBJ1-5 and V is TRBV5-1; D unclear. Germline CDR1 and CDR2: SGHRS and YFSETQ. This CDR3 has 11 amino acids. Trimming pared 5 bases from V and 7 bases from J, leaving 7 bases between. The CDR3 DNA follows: TGCGCCAGCAGGCGACTCCAGCCCCAGCATTTT. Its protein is CASRRLQPQHF.

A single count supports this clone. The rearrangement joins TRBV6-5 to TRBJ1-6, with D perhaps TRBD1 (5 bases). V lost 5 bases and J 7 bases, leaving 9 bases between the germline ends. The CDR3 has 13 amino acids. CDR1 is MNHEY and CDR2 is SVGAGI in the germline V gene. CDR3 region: CASSQGFNSPLHF. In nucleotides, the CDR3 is TGTGCCAGCAGTCAGGGTTTCAATTCACCCCTCCACTTT.

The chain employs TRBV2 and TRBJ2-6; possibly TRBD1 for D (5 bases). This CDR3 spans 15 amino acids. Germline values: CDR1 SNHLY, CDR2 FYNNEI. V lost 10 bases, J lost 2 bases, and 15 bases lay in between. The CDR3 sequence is CATSWEGAGANVLTF. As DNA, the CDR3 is TGTGCCACCAGCTGGGAAGGGGCTGGGGCCAACGTCCTGACTTTC.

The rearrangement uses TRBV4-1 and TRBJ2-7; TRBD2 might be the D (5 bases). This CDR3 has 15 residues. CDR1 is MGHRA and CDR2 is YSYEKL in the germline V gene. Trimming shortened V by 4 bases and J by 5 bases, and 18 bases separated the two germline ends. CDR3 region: CASSPPVPFGDEQYF. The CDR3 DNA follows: TGCGCCAGCAGCCCCCCGGTGCCCTTCGGGGACGAGCAGTACTTC.

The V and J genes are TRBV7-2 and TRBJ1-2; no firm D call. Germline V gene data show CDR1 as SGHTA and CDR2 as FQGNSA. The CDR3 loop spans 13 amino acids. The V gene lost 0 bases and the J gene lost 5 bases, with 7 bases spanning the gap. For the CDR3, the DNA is TGTGCCAGCAGCTTAGCACTGTCGTATGGCTACACCTTC. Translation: CASSLALSYGYTF.

In DNA form, the CDR3 reads TGTGCCAGCACAGAAATGGACAGGCGGGAAGCTTTCTTT. The encoded protein is CASTEMDRREAFF. This chain uses TRBV18 with TRBJ1-1; 7 bases are shared with TRBD1. Germline V lookup: CDR1 KGHSH, CDR2 LQKENI. This CDR3 has 13 residues. Trimming removed 8 bases from V and 8 bases from J; junction bases left unmatched: 11.

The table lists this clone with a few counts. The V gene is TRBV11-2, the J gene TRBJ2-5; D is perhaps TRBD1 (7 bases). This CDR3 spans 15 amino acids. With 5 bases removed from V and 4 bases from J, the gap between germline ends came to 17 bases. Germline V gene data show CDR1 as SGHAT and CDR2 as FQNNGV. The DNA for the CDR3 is TGTGCCAGCAGCCGGTCGGAGGGGGCTTCAGAGACCCAGTACTTC. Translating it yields CASSRSEGASETQYF. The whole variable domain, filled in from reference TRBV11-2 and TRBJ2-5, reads EAGVAQSPRYKIIEKRQSVAFWCNPISGHATLYWYQQILGQGPKLLIQFQNNGVVDDSQLPKDRFSAERLKGVDSTLKIQPAKLEDSAVYLCASSRSEGASETQYFGPGTRLLVL.

In nucleotides, the CDR3 is TGTGCCAGCAGTTTACTAGGCGATGAGCAGTTCTTC. It yields the protein CASSLLGDEQFF. The chain joins TRBV27 to TRBJ2-1; D is undetermined. The CDR3 consists of 12 residues. Trimming pared 2 bases from V and 8 bases from J, leaving 7 bases between. The germline CDR1 and CDR2 sequences are MNHEY and SMNVEV (reference sequence).

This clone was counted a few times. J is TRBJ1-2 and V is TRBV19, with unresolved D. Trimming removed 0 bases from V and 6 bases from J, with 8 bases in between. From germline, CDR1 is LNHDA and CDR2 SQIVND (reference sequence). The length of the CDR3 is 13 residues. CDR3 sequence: CASSIDLGNGYTF. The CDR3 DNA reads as TGTGCCAGTAGTATAGATCTCGGGAATGGCTACACCTTC.

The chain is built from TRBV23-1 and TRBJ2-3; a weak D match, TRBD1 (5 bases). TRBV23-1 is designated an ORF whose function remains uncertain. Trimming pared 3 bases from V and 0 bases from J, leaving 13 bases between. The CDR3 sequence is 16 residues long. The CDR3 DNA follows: TGCGCCAGCAGTCATACAGGTTTCGCTAGCACAGATACGCAGTATTTT. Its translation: CASSHTGFASTDTQYF.

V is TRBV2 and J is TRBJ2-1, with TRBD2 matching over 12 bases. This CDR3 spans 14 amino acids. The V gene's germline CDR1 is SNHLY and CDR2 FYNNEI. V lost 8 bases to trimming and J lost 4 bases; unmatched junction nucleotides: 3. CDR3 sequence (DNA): TGTGCCAGCCTGACTAGCGGGAGATACAATGAGCAGTTCTTC. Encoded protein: CASLTSGRYNEQFF. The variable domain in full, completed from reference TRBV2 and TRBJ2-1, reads EPEVTQTPSHQVTQMGQEVILRCVPISNHLYFYWYRQILGQKVEFLVSFYNNEISEKSEIFDDQFSVERPDGSNFTLKIRSTKLEDSAMYFCASLTSGRYNEQFFGPGTRLTVL.

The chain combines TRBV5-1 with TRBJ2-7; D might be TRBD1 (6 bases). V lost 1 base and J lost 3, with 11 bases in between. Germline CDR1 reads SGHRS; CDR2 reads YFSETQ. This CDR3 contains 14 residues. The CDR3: CASSLLIGGYEQYF. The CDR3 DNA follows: TGCGCCAGCAGCTTGTTGATAGGGGGCTACGAGCAGTACTTC.

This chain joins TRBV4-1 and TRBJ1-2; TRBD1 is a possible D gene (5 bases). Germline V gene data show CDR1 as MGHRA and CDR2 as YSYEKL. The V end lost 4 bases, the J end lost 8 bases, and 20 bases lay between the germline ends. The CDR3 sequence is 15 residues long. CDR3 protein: CASSPTVAVYSGYTF. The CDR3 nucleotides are TGCGCCAGCAGCCCGACAGTCGCGGTATATTCGGGCTACACCTTC.

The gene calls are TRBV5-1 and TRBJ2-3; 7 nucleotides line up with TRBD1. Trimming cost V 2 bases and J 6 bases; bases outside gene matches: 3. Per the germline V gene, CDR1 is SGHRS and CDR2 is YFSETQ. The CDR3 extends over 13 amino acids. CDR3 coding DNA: TGCGCCAGCAGCTTCACAGGGGCGGATACGCAGTATTTT. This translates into CASSFTGADTQYF.

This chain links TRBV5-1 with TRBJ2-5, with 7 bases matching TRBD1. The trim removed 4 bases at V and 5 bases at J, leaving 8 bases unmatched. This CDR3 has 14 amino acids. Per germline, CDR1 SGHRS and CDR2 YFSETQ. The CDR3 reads CASSDDRDAETQYF. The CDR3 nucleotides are TGCGCCAGCAGCGATGACAGGGACGCCGAGACCCAGTACTTC. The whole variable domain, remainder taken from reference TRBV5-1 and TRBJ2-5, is KAGVTQTPRYLIKTRGQQVTLSCSPISGHRSVSWYQQTPGQGLQFLFEYFSETQRNKGNFPGRFSGRQFSNSRSEMNVSTLELGDSALYLCASSDDRDAETQYFGPGTRLLVL.